Listed below are T cell receptor beta chains from one sample, sequenced in a study of blood T cell repertoires in COVID-19. Sequencing used immunoSEQ multiplex PCR; TCRdb keeps in-frame clones, though not all of them. The table includes a few hundred thousand clones, roughly 89% detected once. Sequenced: peripheral blood. Every receptor here comes from a woman in her thirties or forties who had recovered from COVID-19. CDR3s include the opening cysteine and the closing phenylalanine or tryptophan. D genes are given only for firm matches. The size of a clone is reported for some rows only, either as once, few or many, or as a class for expanded clones.

v_call: TRBV5-1; j_call: TRBJ2-1; clone_size: NA; d_call: TRBD1; cdr3_aa: CASSAPDRGDIYNEQFF; cdr3_nt: TGCGCCAGCAGCGCGCCGGACAGGGGCGACATCTACAATGAGCAGTTCTTC
v_call: TRBV15; j_call: TRBJ2-1; clone_size: NA; d_call: TRBD2; cdr3_aa: CATSREGGTAGEQFF; cdr3_nt: TGTGCCACCAGCAGAGAGGGAGGGACGGCGGGTGAGCAGTTCTTC
v_call: TRBV30; j_call: TRBJ2-5; clone_size: once; d_call: NA; cdr3_aa: CAWSVGGGEVTQYF; cdr3_nt: TGTGCCTGGAGTGTAGGGGGGGGCGAGGTGACCCAGTACTTC
v_call: TRBV5-1; j_call: TRBJ1-2; clone_size: NA; d_call: NA; cdr3_aa: CASSSEGGYLGGYTF; cdr3_nt: TGCGCCAGCAGCTCGGAGGGAGGGTACCTCGGCGGCTACACCTTC
v_call: TRBV19; j_call: TRBJ2-1; clone_size: NA; d_call: NA; cdr3_aa: CASSPTTAHEQFF; cdr3_nt: TGTGCCAGTAGTCCCACAACCGCTCATGAGCAGTTCTTC
v_call: TRBV19; j_call: TRBJ2-3; clone_size: once; d_call: NA; cdr3_aa: CASSSQGTDTQYF; cdr3_nt: TGTGCCAGTAGTTCACAGGGCACAGATACGCAGTATTTT
v_call: TRBV25-1; j_call: TRBJ2-3; clone_size: NA; d_call: NA; cdr3_aa: CASSESGPPGTDTQYF; cdr3_nt: TGTGCCAGCAGTGAATCGGGCCCCCCAGGGACAGATACGCAGTATTTT
v_call: TRBV19; j_call: TRBJ1-5; clone_size: few; d_call: TRBD1; cdr3_aa: CASRISLQGAAGNQPQHF; cdr3_nt: TGTGCCAGTAGAATAAGCCTACAGGGGGCGGCTGGTAATCAGCCCCAGCATTTT
v_call: TRBV14; j_call: TRBJ1-6; clone_size: NA; d_call: NA; cdr3_aa: CASRHGGTFNSPLHF; cdr3_nt: TGTGCCAGCAGGCACGGCGGGACGTTTAATTCACCCCTCCACTTT
v_call: TRBV10-3; j_call: TRBJ1-2; clone_size: NA; d_call: TRBD1; cdr3_aa: CAISEFRQGENGYTF; cdr3_nt: TGTGCCATCAGTGAGTTCAGACAGGGGGAGAATGGCTACACCTTC
v_call: TRBV6-5; j_call: TRBJ2-1; clone_size: NA; d_call: TRBD2; cdr3_aa: CASSYVSGSRGEQFF; cdr3_nt: TGTGCCAGCAGTTACGTTAGCGGGTCGCGAGGTGAGCAGTTCTTC
v_call: TRBV12-3/TRBV12-4; j_call: TRBJ1-1; clone_size: NA; d_call: NA; cdr3_aa: CASSFRGNTEAFF; cdr3_nt: TGTGCCAGCAGTTTCAGAGGGAACACTGAAGCTTTCTTT
v_call: TRBV18; j_call: TRBJ2-1; clone_size: NA; d_call: NA; cdr3_aa: CASSRKGVTGTSYNEQFF; cdr3_nt: TGTGCCAGCTCGCGGAAAGGGGTCACAGGGACCTCCTACAATGAGCAGTTCTTC
v_call: TRBV10-1; j_call: TRBJ2-3; clone_size: NA; d_call: TRBD2; cdr3_aa: CASLGQRSGRHGLAGGAKGHTQYF; cdr3_nt: TGCGCCAGCTTGGGGCAAAGATCCGGACGCCACGGGCTAGCGGGAGGCGCCAAGGGACATACGCAGTATTTT
v_call: TRBV25-1; j_call: TRBJ2-2; clone_size: NA; d_call: TRBD2; cdr3_aa: CASGLAINTGELFF; cdr3_nt: TGTGCCAGCGGACTAGCGATTAACACCGGGGAGCTGTTTTTT